A selection of T cell receptor beta chains follows, all from one sample in a study of T-cell reconstitution after alpha-beta-depleted transplantation in children. TCRdb used MiXCR to reprocess the PCR reads, holding one entry per CDR3 protein. The sample records hundreds of thousands of distinct CDR3 sequences, approximately 10% being singletons. This specimen was PBMCs, taken before TCRalphabeta/CD19-depleted stem cell transplant. These receptor sequences come from a child younger than two with acute myeloid leukemia, due to receive a stem cell transplant. CDR3s include the opening cysteine and the closing phenylalanine or tryptophan. Fields, in order: D gene, clone size, J gene, V gene, CDR3 protein, CDR3 DNA. A D gene is named only where the DNA matches it firmly. Only part of the rows carry a size: once, few, many, or a class if the clone is expanded.

TRBD1 | many | TRBJ2-7 | TRBV30 | CAQARGPYEQYF | TGTGCCCAAGCCAGGGGGCCTTACGAGCAGTACTTC
- | many | TRBJ2-5 | TRBV3-1 | CASSQVGRTRGETQYF | TGTGCCAGCAGCCAAGTAGGGAGGACACGGGGAGAGACCCAGTACTTC
- | - | TRBJ2-3 | TRBV24-1 | CATSDFGTDTQYF | TGTGCCACCAGTGATTTTGGGACAGATACGCAGTATTTT
- | many | TRBJ2-1 | TRBV20-1 | CSATLTNSYNEQFF | TGCAGTGCTACTTTGACTAACTCCTACAATGAGCAGTTCTTC
TRBD2 | many | TRBJ2-7 | TRBV5-1 | CASSGSSGSYEQYF | TGCGCCAGCAGCGGATCTAGCGGGAGTTACGAGCAGTACTTC
TRBD2 | many | TRBJ2-1 | TRBV25-1 | CASSESAGREGLADFNEQFF | TGTGCCAGCAGTGAATCCGCCGGACGGGAGGGACTAGCGGATTTCAATGAGCAGTTCTTC
TRBD1 | many | TRBJ2-4 | TRBV27 | CASSRQGGYIQYF | TGTGCCAGCAGTAGACAGGGTGGATACATTCAGTACTTC
TRBD2 | few | TRBJ2-3 | TRBV11-1 | CASNHPPGLAATDTQYF | TGTGCCAGCAACCACCCACCGGGACTAGCGGCCACAGATACGCAGTATTTT
TRBD2 | many | TRBJ2-7 | TRBV27 | CASRVAGGFWYEQYF | TGTGCCAGCAGGGTAGCGGGAGGTTTTTGGTACGAGCAGTACTTC
TRBD1 | many | TRBJ2-7 | TRBV9 | CASSVEPGTGGFYEQYF | TGTGCCAGCAGCGTAGAACCCGGGACAGGGGGCTTCTACGAGCAGTACTTC
- | many | TRBJ2-2 | TRBV7-9 | CASSSGLTPTGELFF | TGTGCCAGCAGCTCCGGACTAACTCCCACCGGGGAGCTGTTTTTT
- | many | TRBJ1-2 | TRBV5-1 | CASSLDRARNGYTF | TGCGCCAGCAGCTTGGACAGGGCTAGAAATGGCTACACCTTC
TRBD2 | - | TRBJ2-3 | TRBV19 | CASTGLAGDTQYF | TGTGCCAGTACCGGACTAGCGGGAGATACGCAGTATTTT
- | many | TRBJ1-6 | TRBV4-1 | CASGEVSLNSPLHF | TGCGCCAGCGGGGAGGTGAGCCTTAATTCACCCCTCCACTTT
- | few | TRBJ1-5 | TRBV28 | CASSLGPSGLEQPQHF | TGTGCCAGCAGTTTGGGGCCTTCCGGACTAGAACAGCCCCAGCATTTT
- | few | TRBJ1-5 | TRBV7-8 | CASSLGNGQYSNQPQHF | TGTGCCAGCAGCTTAGGAAACGGACAGTATAGCAATCAGCCCCAGCATTTT
- | many | TRBJ2-2 | TRBV24-1 | CATSDWGGVNTGELFF | TGTGCCACCAGTGATTGGGGCGGGGTGAACACCGGGGAGCTGTTTTTT
TRBD1 | many | TRBJ1-2 | TRBV6-2/TRBV6-3 | CASSWDRVYGYTF | TGTGCCAGCAGTTGGGACAGGGTCTATGGCTACACCTTC
TRBD2 | - | TRBJ2-1 | TRBV29-1 | CSVELAGVDEQFF | TGCAGCGTTGAACTAGCGGGAGTCGATGAGCAGTTCTTC
TRBD2 | - | TRBJ2-3 | TRBV19 | CASTSRLSGGTDTQYF | TGTGCCAGTACATCCCGACTCTCCGGGGGGACAGATACGCAGTATTTT
- | many | TRBJ2-7 | TRBV29-1 | CSVEDGLVGYEQYF | TGCAGCGTTGAAGATGGGCTCGTCGGTTACGAGCAGTACTTC
TRBD1 | many | TRBJ2-4 | TRBV7-9 | CASSLGGQGMNIQYF | TGTGCCAGCAGCTTAGGGGGACAGGGAATGAACATTCAGTACTTC
TRBD2 | many | TRBJ2-1 | TRBV5-5 | CASSLVPSGALVQFF | TGTGCCAGCAGCTTGGTTCCTAGCGGGGCCTTAGTGCAGTTCTTC
TRBD1 | many | TRBJ1-5 | TRBV12-3/TRBV12-4 | CASSTTGRQPQHF | TGTGCCAGCAGTACGACAGGGCGCCAGCCCCAGCATTTT
- | many | TRBJ2-1 | TRBV19 | CASSGFWGALNEQFF | TGTGCCAGTAGTGGTTTCTGGGGGGCTCTCAATGAGCAGTTCTTC